The entry below describes one T cell receptor beta chain. The antigen is unknown. These data come from a study of T-cell reconstitution after alpha-beta-depleted transplantation in children. Unique molecular identifiers were used in preparing the TCRbeta library. TCRdb re-called the PCR reads through MiXCR, storing one row per CDR3 protein. The sample has approximately 980,000 distinct CDR3 sequences; roughly 29% are singletons. Study results and caveats: T-cell counts and diversity at one year following transplant were attributed mainly to newly produced T cells. Several hundred expanded graft clones reportedly were the source of alpha-beta T cells about two months after transplant.

There are 13 residues in the CDR3. The V and J ends lost 0 bases and 5 bases respectively, with 8 bases between them. Per germline, CDR1 DFQATT and CDR2 SNEGSKA (reference sequence). The sample consisted of PBMCs, mostly from graft donor cells, taken 360 days after TCRalphabeta/CD19-depleted stem cell transplant. V gene TRBV20-1 combines with J gene TRBJ1-5; D perhaps matches TRBD1 (6 bases). This clonotype was sampled from a boy younger than two who had a stem cell transplant for SCID, so the T cells may come from the graft donor. CDR3 DNA: TGCAGTGCTAGAGAGTCAGGGGATCAGCCCCAGCATTTT. Translating it yields CSARESGDQPQHF.